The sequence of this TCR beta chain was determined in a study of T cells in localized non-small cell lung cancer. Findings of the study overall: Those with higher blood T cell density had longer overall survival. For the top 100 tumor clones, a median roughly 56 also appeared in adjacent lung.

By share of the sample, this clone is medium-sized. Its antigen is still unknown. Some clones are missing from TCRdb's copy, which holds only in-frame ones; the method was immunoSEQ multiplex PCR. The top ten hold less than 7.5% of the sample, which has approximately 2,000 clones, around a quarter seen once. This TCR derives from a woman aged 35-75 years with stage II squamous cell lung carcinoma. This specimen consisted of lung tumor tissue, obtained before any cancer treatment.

In DNA form, the CDR3 reads TGCGCCAGCAGCCAAGATCGGGCTAGCGGGGGCTACGAGCAGTACTTC. Translation gives CASSQDRASGGYEQYF. This chain joins TRBV4-1 and TRBJ2-7; 10 bases fit TRBD2. Germline-derived CDR1 and CDR2 are MGHRA and YSYEKL. The trim removed 0 bases at V and 3 bases at J, leaving 5 bases unmatched. CDR3 length: 16 amino acids.